This is a list of T cell receptor beta chains from one sample in a study of monozygotic twins with inflammatory bowel disease. TCRdb reprocessed the 5' RACE reads, keeping one entry per CDR3 protein, no DNA. The sample data list 440,000 or so distinct CDR3 sequences. Material for sequencing was blood. Every receptor here comes from a human donor with ulcerative colitis or Crohn's disease, or a healthy co-twin of an affected twin (not recorded which). Each CDR3 is given with its conserved first and last residue.

CASSRGTADTDTQYF | TRBJ2-3 | TRBV5-1
CASGEQLSGEQYF | TRBJ2-7 | TRBV28
CASSDRGLYGYTF | TRBJ1-2 | TRBV2
CASSPWGTSYEQYF | TRBJ2-7 | TRBV28
CSATPGTLSTDTQYF | TRBJ2-3 | TRBV20-1
CASSPKGGEGIQYF | TRBJ2-4 | TRBV5-4
CASSLGKTSGKTDTQYF | TRBJ2-3 | TRBV7-9
CASSFNYPPDTQYF | TRBJ2-3 | TRBV7-3
CASSLPLAGHATGELFF | TRBJ2-2 | TRBV28
CASSQGASGSATYEQYF | TRBJ2-7 | TRBV4-1
CSARPSTLTGELFF | TRBJ2-2 | TRBV20-1
CTSSLDRGYGYTF | TRBJ1-2 | TRBV1
CASSLGTSLTDTQYF | TRBJ2-3 | TRBV7-8
CSVVGQGAYGYTF | TRBJ1-2 | TRBV29-1
CASSMDTHQPQHF | TRBJ1-5 | TRBV19
CASSLDFPNTGELFF | TRBJ2-2 | TRBV5-5
CASSTSGHSNQPQHF | TRBJ1-5 | TRBV19